Detailed here is one TCR beta chain. Its antigen is still unknown. The sample originates from a study of vaccination and CD4 T cells after COVID-19. At the level of the study: Nasal swab PCR detected SARS-CoV-2 in convalescent patients; eight to ten had mild disease, one severe. Overlapping SARS-CoV-2, HCoV-NL63, HCoV-OC43 and HCoV-229E spike peptides were used to stimulate cells.

Findings of the study overall: Median SARS-CoV-2-reactive clonotype numbers went from roughly 22 to 38; this increase was not significant.

Treatment described: approximately nine-day PBMC culture with coronavirus spike peptide pools or control peptides (ViraFEST assay). Cultures got half-medium changes with IL-2 on days 3 and 7. With V trimmed by 5 bases and J by 4 bases, 7 bases remained unmatched. The CDR3 totals 14 residues. Oncomine TCR Beta short-read sequencing was applied to DNA from cultured CD4+ T cells. In TCRdb, the PCR reads were re-called with MiXCR into one record per CDR3 protein. Of roughly 4,200 distinct CDR3 sequences in the sample, over 20% are singletons; the top ten hold more than 15%. The clonotype was recovered from a human donor who had recovered from COVID-19. Sequenced material: CD4+ T cells from blood, cultured in vitro. The chain uses TRBV12-3 or TRBV12-4 and TRBJ1-1; TRBD1 aligns across 7 bases. The CDR3 nucleotides read TGTGCCAGCAGTGGACAGGCATGGTCCACTGAAGCTTTCTTT. Protein: CASSGQAWSTEAFF.